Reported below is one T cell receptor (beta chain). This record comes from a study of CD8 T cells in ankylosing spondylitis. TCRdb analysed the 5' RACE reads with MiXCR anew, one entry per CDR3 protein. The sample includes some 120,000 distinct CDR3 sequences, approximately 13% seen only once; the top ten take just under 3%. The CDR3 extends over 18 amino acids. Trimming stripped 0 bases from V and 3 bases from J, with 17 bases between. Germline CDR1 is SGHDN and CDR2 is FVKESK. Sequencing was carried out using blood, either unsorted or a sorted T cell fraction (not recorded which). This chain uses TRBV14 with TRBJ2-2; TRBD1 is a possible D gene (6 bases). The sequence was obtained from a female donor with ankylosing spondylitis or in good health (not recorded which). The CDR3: CASSQDSWQGMYTGELFF. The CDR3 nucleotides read TGTGCCAGCAGCCAAGATTCGTGGCAGGGGATGTACACCGGGGAGCTGTTTTTT.